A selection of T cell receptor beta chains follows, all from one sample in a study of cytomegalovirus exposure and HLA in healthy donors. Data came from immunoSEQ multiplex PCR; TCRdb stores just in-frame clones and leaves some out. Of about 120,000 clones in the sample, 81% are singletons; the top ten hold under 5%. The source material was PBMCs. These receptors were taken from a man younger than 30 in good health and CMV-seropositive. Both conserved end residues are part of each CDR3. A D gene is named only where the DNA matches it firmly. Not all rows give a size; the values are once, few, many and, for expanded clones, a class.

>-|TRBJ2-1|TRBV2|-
CASSEAIGSSYNEQFF
TGTGCCAGCAGTGAAGCGATCGGGAGCTCCTACAATGAGCAGTTCTTC
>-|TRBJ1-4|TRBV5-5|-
CASSLGVANEKLFF
TGTGCCAGCAGCTTGGGCGTAGCTAATGAAAAACTGTTTTTT
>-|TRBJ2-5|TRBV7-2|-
CASSLDGGPETQYF
TGTGCCAGCAGCTTAGACGGCGGGCCAGAGACCCAGTACTTC
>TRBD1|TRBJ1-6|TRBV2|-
CASMKDRDNSPLHF
TGTGCCAGCATGAAAGACAGGGATAATTCACCCCTCCACTTT
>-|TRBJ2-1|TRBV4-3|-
CASSRGVSRPSEQFF
TGCGCCAGCAGCCGAGGCGTGTCCCGACCCTCCGAGCAGTTCTTC
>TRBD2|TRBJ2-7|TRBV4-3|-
CASSQVVSGSYEQYF
TGCGCCAGCAGCCAAGTCGTTAGCGGGTCCTACGAGCAGTACTTC
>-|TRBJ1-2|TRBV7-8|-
CASSLDGEDAGIF
TGTGCCAGCAGCTTAGATGGGGAAGATGCGGGGATCTTC
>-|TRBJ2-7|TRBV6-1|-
CATRPGTPYSYEQYF
TGTGCCACCCGCCCCGGGACACCCTACTCCTACGAGCAGTACTTC
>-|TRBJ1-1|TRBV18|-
CASSPGSKNTEAFF
TGTGCCAGCTCACCAGGGAGTAAGAACACTGAAGCTTTCTTT
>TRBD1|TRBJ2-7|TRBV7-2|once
CASSINRGGEQYF
TGTGCCAGCAGCATTAACAGGGGCGGGGAGCAGTACTTC
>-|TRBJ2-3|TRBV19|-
CASSIRGNLGASTDTQYF
TGTGCCAGTAGTATCCGGGGGAATCTAGGCGCCAGCACAGATACGCAGTATTTT
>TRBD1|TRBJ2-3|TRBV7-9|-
CSSSHDRERGDTQYF
TGTTCCAGCAGCCATGACAGGGAGCGAGGAGATACGCAGTATTTT
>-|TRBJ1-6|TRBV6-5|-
CASRPEQGTNSPLHF
TGTGCCAGCAGGCCAGAACAGGGTACCAATTCACCCCTCCACTTT
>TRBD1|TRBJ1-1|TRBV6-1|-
CASEQGALNTEAFF
TGTGCCAGCGAACAGGGGGCTTTGAACACTGAAGCTTTCTTT
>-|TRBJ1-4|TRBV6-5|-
CASSYSSLNEKLFF
TGTGCCAGCAGTTACTCGAGCCTTAATGAAAAACTGTTTTTT
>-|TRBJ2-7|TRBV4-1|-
CASSQEAVYEQYF
TGCGCCAGCAGCCAAGAAGCTGTTTACGAGCAGTACTTC
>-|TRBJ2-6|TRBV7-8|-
CASSFVQAGANVLTF
TGTGCCAGCAGCTTCGTCCAGGCTGGGGCCAACGTCCTGACTTTC
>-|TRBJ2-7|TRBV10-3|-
CAISAGAEQYF
TGTGCCATCAGCGCAGGGGCCGAGCAGTACTTC
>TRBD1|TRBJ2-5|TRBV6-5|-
CASSYQGAQETQYF
TGTGCCAGCAGTTACCAGGGGGCTCAAGAGACCCAGTACTTC
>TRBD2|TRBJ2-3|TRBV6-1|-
CASSGPTSGGTTDTQYF
TGTGCCAGCAGTGGACCGACTAGCGGGGGGACCACAGATACGCAGTATTTT
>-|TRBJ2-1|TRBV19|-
CASSPPRGYNEQFF
TGTGCCAGTAGTCCTCCCCGGGGATACAATGAGCAGTTCTTC
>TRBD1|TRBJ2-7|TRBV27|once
CASSNRDRAYEQYF
TGTGCCAGCAGTAACCGGGACAGAGCCTACGAGCAGTACTTC
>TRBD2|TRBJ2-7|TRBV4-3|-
CASSQVGTSGSSGNEQYF
TGCGCCAGCAGCCAAGTGGGGACTAGCGGGAGCAGCGGGAACGAGCAGTACTTC
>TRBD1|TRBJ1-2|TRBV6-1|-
CASGRQGRYGYTF
TGTGCCAGCGGGAGACAGGGGCGCTATGGCTACACCTTC